The next 25 T cell receptor beta chains were all read from a single sample in a study of response to subunit inactivated influenza vaccine. TCRdb reanalysed the RT-PCR reads using MiXCR and keeps one entry per CDR3 protein. This table holds under 800,000 distinct CDR3 sequences, around 14% found once. Specimen: PBMCs from blood, collected less than 15 days before vaccination. These receptors all stem from a man aged 45-65 years who received an inactivated influenza vaccine.

This clonotype showed up many times. The gene calls are TRBV9 and TRBJ1-1; D is undetermined. Germline lookup yields CDR1 SGDLS and CDR2 YYNGEE. The CDR3 is 13 amino acids. The V gene lost 1 base and the J gene lost 4 bases, with 8 bases spanning the gap. This CDR3 reads CASSVQDFTEAFF. CDR3 DNA sequence: TGTGCCAGCAGCGTACAGGATTTCACTGAAGCTTTCTTT.

The table lists this clonotype with a few counts. The gene calls are TRBV20-1 and TRBJ2-2; 7 nucleotides match TRBD1. The V gene's germline CDR1 is DFQATT and CDR2 SNEGSKA (reference sequence). CDR3 length equals 15 residues. Losses at the gene ends were 3 bases for V and 4 bases for J; bases not matched to a gene: 8. This CDR3 is CSARKGGSGTGELFF. In nucleotides, the CDR3 is TGCAGTGCTAGGAAAGGGGGCTCAGGCACCGGGGAGCTGTTTTTT.

This clonotype has only a few counts. The gene calls are TRBV29-1 and TRBJ2-7, with 12 bases that match TRBD2. Germline loops: CDR1 SQVTM, CDR2 ANQGSEA. This CDR3 contains 12 residues. V lost 6 bases to trimming and J lost 9 bases; unmatched junction nucleotides: 6. The CDR3 DNA follows: TGCAGCGTCGCGACTAGCGGGAGCTGGCAGTACTTC. Translating it yields CSVATSGSWQYF.

The chain links TRBV6-5 to TRBJ2-1, with TRBD1 matching 9 bases. The germline V gene encodes CDR1 MNHEY and CDR2 SVGAGI. With 1 base clipped from V and 8 bases from J, the junction kept 9 bases outside the gene matches. CDR3 size: 16 residues. CDR3: CASSYWAGTGMDEQFF. CDR3 nucleotide sequence: TGTGCCAGCAGTTACTGGGCCGGGACAGGGATGGATGAGCAGTTCTTC.

This clonotype was observed a handful of times. CDR3 sequence reads: CSARDLRTGSDQPQHF. The CDR3 coding sequence is TGCAGTGCTAGAGATCTTAGGACAGGGAGTGATCAGCCCCAGCATTTT. This chain uses TRBV20-1 with TRBJ1-5; 8 nucleotides match TRBD1. The V gene's germline CDR1 is DFQATT and CDR2 SNEGSKA (reference sequence). CDR3 length equals 16 residues. J gave up 5 bases and V 0 bases, and 9 bases lay outside the gene matches.

The sample holds many counts of this clonotype. V gene TRBV20-1 combines with J gene TRBJ2-1; D might be TRBD2 (5 bases). V dropped 1 base and J dropped 4 bases, with 14 bases sitting between them. Germline-derived CDR1 and CDR2 are DFQATT and SNEGSKA (reference sequence). This CDR3 has 15 amino acids. The CDR3 region has the DNA TGCAGTGCTAGAGTGCGGGCGGACGCTTACAATGAGCAGTTCTTC. It codes for CSARVRADAYNEQFF.

This clonotype was seen many times. The chain is built from TRBV7-2 and TRBJ2-3; D gene unclear. Deletions cut 6 bases from V and 2 bases from J, with 6 bases between. The CDR3 extends over 12 amino acids. CDR1 is SGHTA and CDR2 is FQGNSA in the germline V gene. The CDR3 DNA reads as TGTGCCAGCAGAAACCCCACAGATACGCAGTATTTT. Translated, it gives CASRNPTDTQYF. Based on the CDR3 plus reference TRBV7-2 and TRBJ2-3, the full variable domain is GAGVSQSPSNKVTEKGKDVELRCDPISGHTALYWYRQSLGQGLEFLIYFQGNSAPDKSGLPSDRFSAERTGGSVSTLTIQRTQQEDSAVYLCASRNPTDTQYFGPGTRLTVL.

The J gene is TRBJ1-1, the V gene TRBV6-2 or TRBV6-3; D is perhaps TRBD1 (5 bases). Trimming shortened V by 5 bases and J by 2 bases, and 15 bases separated the two germline ends. The germline V gene has CDR1 MNHEY and CDR2 SVGEGT. There are 15 residues in the CDR3. The CDR3 sequence: CASSQDMGVNTEAFF. In nucleotides, the CDR3 is TGTGCCAGCAGTCAAGATATGGGGGTAAACACTGAAGCTTTCTTT.

The rearrangement links TRBV4-1 to TRBJ1-1; D possibly corresponds to TRBD1 (6 bases). Germline CDR1 reads MGHRA; CDR2 reads YSYEKL. The length of the CDR3 is 16 residues. The ends were cut back, 1 base at V and 2 bases at J, with 14 bases in the middle. DNA of the CDR3: TGCGCCAGCAGCCAAGGCCAGGGGTTAGTCAACACTGAAGCTTTCTTT. Translated: CASSQGQGLVNTEAFF.

This clonotype was seen many times. The J gene is TRBJ2-5, the V gene TRBV5-1; D call uncertain. Trimming removed 4 bases at V and 0 bases at J, with 13 bases between. Germline V gene lookup returns CDR1 SGHRS and CDR2 YFSETQ. The CDR3 consists of 15 residues. CDR3 in amino acids: CASSTPLDDQETQYF. The CDR3 nucleotides are TGCGCCAGCAGCACTCCTCTTGATGACCAAGAGACCCAGTACTTC.

This clonotype was detected only a few times. The chain recombines TRBV18 with TRBJ1-5, with a tentative D call TRBD1 (6 bases). Germline V lookup: CDR1 KGHSH, CDR2 LQKENI. This CDR3 has 14 residues. With 9 bases removed from V and 3 bases from J, the gap between germline ends came to 15 bases. As DNA, the CDR3 is TGTGCCAGTTCAGCGGACAGCAACAATCAGCCCCAGCATTTT. Translated, it gives CASSADSNNQPQHF.

This sequence joins TRBV7-6 and TRBJ2-7; TRBD1 matches 10 bases. Germline V gene sequence: CDR1 SGHVS, CDR2 FNYEAQ. V lost 0 bases and J lost 3; bases outside the gene matches: 8. The CDR3 covers 17 residues. CDR3 coding DNA: TGTGCCAGCAGCTTAGCGCCAATAGGGACAGGGGACTACGAGCAGTACTTC. Its translation: CASSLAPIGTGDYEQYF.

The rearrangement links TRBV28 to TRBJ2-4, with D maybe TRBD2 (5 bases). Trimming took 3 bases from V and 15 from J, leaving 15 bases between them. The CDR3 has 12 residues. From germline, CDR1 is MDHEN and CDR2 SYDVKM. This chain's CDR3 is CASSLSGLSPYF. CDR3 nucleotide sequence: TGTGCCAGCAGTTTGTCGGGGTTGTCTCCGTACTTC.

The gene calls are TRBV18 and TRBJ2-2; 13 bases are shared with TRBD2. Trimming removed 5 bases from V and 6 bases from J; junction bases left unmatched: 6. Germline CDR1 is KGHSH and CDR2 is LQKENI. This CDR3 contains 16 residues. In DNA form, the CDR3 reads TGTGCCAGCTCATCCGGACTAGCGGGAGTAGCCGGGGAGCTGTTTTTT. Amino acids: CASSSGLAGVAGELFF.

The table lists this clonotype with many counts. The chain has TRBV12-3 or TRBV12-4 and TRBJ1-1; TRBD1 might be the D (5 bases). Trimming pared 5 bases from V and 1 base from J, leaving 8 bases between. The CDR3 length is 13 residues. For the CDR3, the DNA is TGTGCCAGCAGTCACGGGGGGAACACTGAAGCTTTCTTT. This codes for CASSHGGNTEAFF.

This clonotype came up many times. This chain connects TRBV12-3 or TRBV12-4 to TRBJ2-7; tentative D call: TRBD1 (5 bases). Trimming stripped 7 bases from V and 2 bases from J, with 18 bases between. The CDR3 has 15 residues. The CDR3 here is CASTLGQGLTYEQYF. CDR3 sequence (DNA): TGTGCCAGCACCCTTGGGCAGGGCCTCACCTACGAGCAGTACTTC.

V is TRBV5-1 and J is TRBJ2-5; D may match TRBD1 or TRBD2 (5 bases each). CDR3 length equals 17 residues. V lost 6 bases to trimming and J lost 0 bases, with 21 bases between them. In germline, CDR1 is SGHRS, CDR2 YFSETQ. This CDR3 reads CASKRGVSTLNQETQYF. The CDR3 region has the DNA TGCGCCAGCAAGAGAGGGGTTTCTACCTTAAACCAAGAGACCCAGTACTTC.

The table lists this clonotype with a few counts. V and J are TRBV7-6 and TRBJ1-4; weak D call: TRBD1 (6 bases). The CDR3 totals 17 residues. Trimming removed 5 bases from V and 3 bases from J, with 19 bases in between. Germline V gene sequence: CDR1 SGHVS, CDR2 FNYEAQ. CDR3 protein: CASSAYSIRGPNEKLFF. The CDR3 region has the DNA TGTGCCAGCAGCGCCTACTCTATCAGGGGTCCTAATGAAAAACTGTTTTTT. Using reference TRBV7-6 and TRBJ1-4 for the parts outside the CDR3, the full variable domain is GAGVSQSPRYKVTKRGQDVALRCDPISGHVSLYWYRQALGQGPEFLTYFNYEAQQDKSGLPNDRFSAERPEGSISTLTIQRTEQRDSAMYRCASSAYSIRGPNEKLFFGSGTQLSVL.

The J gene is TRBJ1-6, the V gene TRBV20-1; 7 bases agree with TRBD1. CDR3 size: 14 residues. Unmatched junction bases numbered 9, after V lost 6 bases and J lost 7 bases. Looked up from germline, CDR1 is DFQATT and CDR2 is SNEGSKA (reference sequence). CDR3 sequence (DNA): TGCAGTGCAACTAGGACACAGGGGAATTCACCCCTCCACTTT. Translating gives CSATRTQGNSPLHF.

The chain carries TRBV3-1 and TRBJ1-2; 8 bases fit TRBD1. The CDR3 sequence is 13 residues long. Germline V CDR1 and CDR2: LGHDT, YNNKEL (reference sequence). The trim removed 3 bases at V and 6 bases at J, leaving 3 bases unmatched. The CDR3 DNA is TGTGCCAGCAGCCATGGACAGGGACATGGCTACACCTTC. Translated: CASSHGQGHGYTF.

The chain links TRBV20-1 to TRBJ2-6; no definite D call. Germline-derived CDR1 and CDR2 are DFQATT and SNEGSKA (reference sequence). Trimming took 0 bases from V and 1 from J, leaving 4 bases between them. CDR3 length: 14 amino acids. This chain's CDR3 is CSARESSGANVLTF. The CDR3 coding sequence is TGCAGTGCTAGAGAATCTTCTGGGGCCAACGTCCTGACTTTC.

The rearrangement uses TRBV12-3 or TRBV12-4 and TRBJ2-7; D uncertain. V was pared by 3 bases and J by 6 bases, with 18 bases between. The CDR3 has 15 amino acids. The CDR3: CASSFFSNFWVEQYF. CDR3 nucleotides: TGTGCCAGCAGTTTCTTCTCAAATTTTTGGGTCGAGCAGTACTTC.

This clonotype was recorded many times. The genes are TRBV28 and TRBJ2-3, with TRBD2 matching over 7 bases. Germline CDR1 and CDR2: MDHEN and SYDVKM. V was clipped by 6 bases and J by 3 bases; unmatched bases: 9. The CDR3 length is 15 residues. As DNA, the CDR3 is TGTGCCAGCAGCCCCGCGGGGGTTGGAACAGATACGCAGTATTTT. Protein: CASSPAGVGTDTQYF.

The J gene is TRBJ2-1, the V gene TRBV20-1; D possibly corresponds to TRBD2 (5 bases). The CDR3 is made up of 13 amino acids. With 3 bases removed from V and 5 bases from J, the gap between germline ends came to 11 bases. From germline, CDR1 is DFQATT and CDR2 SNEGSKA (reference sequence). CDR3: CSARRTFNNEQFF. Written as DNA, the CDR3 is TGCAGTGCTAGGAGGACTTTCAACAATGAGCAGTTCTTC.

This chain uses TRBV27 with TRBJ2-5, with a weak D call TRBD2 (6 bases). The length of the CDR3 is 15 residues. V lost 1 base and J 0 bases, leaving 9 bases between the germline ends. Germline CDR1 and CDR2: MNHEY and SMNVEV (reference sequence). The CDR3 is CASSLWGLNQETQYF. The CDR3 nucleotides are TGTGCCAGCAGTTTATGGGGACTCAACCAAGAGACCCAGTACTTC.